A selection of T cell receptor beta chains follows, all from one sample in a study of metastatic and nonmetastatic thyroid tumors. TCRdb re-called clones from the PCR reads using MiXCR. The table has about 39,000 clones, over 10% seen once. The sample taken for sequencing was blood. The receptors here all came from a male donor with papillary thyroid cancer or a benign thyroid nodule (not recorded which). Some clones in this sample may be carry-over from other donors' samples. The CDR3 runs from the conserved cysteine through the conserved F or W. D genes are given only for firm matches. For some rows the clone size is stated as once, few or many, or as a class when expanded; others skip it.

CDR3nt: TGTGCCAGCAGCTTAGGAGTAGCGGGGACAACCGGGGAGCTGTTTTTT; CDR3aa: CASSLGVAGTTGELFF; abundance: many; v_gene: TRBV11-1; d_gene: TRBD2; j_gene: TRBJ2-2
CDR3nt: TGCGCCAGCAGTGAAGACCCTAACCCTCTCACAGATACGCAGTATTTT; CDR3aa: CASSEDPNPLTDTQYF; abundance: many; v_gene: TRBV10-1; d_gene: -; j_gene: TRBJ2-3
CDR3nt: TGTGCCAGCAGCTTATGGCCCCGACTAGGTGCAGATACGCAGTATTTT; CDR3aa: CASSLWPRLGADTQYF; abundance: many; v_gene: TRBV5-4; d_gene: -; j_gene: TRBJ2-3
CDR3nt: TGTGCCAGCAGCTTAACTACTGGGGCCAACGTCCTGACTTTC; CDR3aa: CASSLTTGANVLTF; abundance: many; v_gene: TRBV7-3; d_gene: -; j_gene: TRBJ2-6
CDR3nt: TGCAGTGCTAGGGGGGGAGGGCTGACTCGTGAAGCTTTCTTT; CDR3aa: CSARGGGLTREAFF; abundance: many; v_gene: TRBV20-1; d_gene: -; j_gene: TRBJ1-1
CDR3nt: TGCGCCAGCATCCAGGGGACGGACAGGGGATACGAGCATTACTTC; CDR3aa: CASIQGTDRGYEHYF; abundance: -; v_gene: TRBV4-3; d_gene: TRBD1; j_gene: TRBJ2-7
CDR3nt: TGTGCCAGCAGCTTAGAGGACACTGAAGCTTTCTTT; CDR3aa: CASSLEDTEAFF; abundance: -; v_gene: TRBV13; d_gene: -; j_gene: TRBJ1-1
CDR3nt: TGTGCCAGCAGACTAGGGGGGGGAGACACTGAAGCTTTCTTT; CDR3aa: CASRLGGGDTEAFF; abundance: many; v_gene: TRBV7-6; d_gene: -; j_gene: TRBJ1-1
CDR3nt: TGTGCCAGCAGCCCCGCGGGGTGGCCTGAAGCTTTCTTT; CDR3aa: CASSPAGWPEAFF; abundance: -; v_gene: TRBV5-6; d_gene: -; j_gene: TRBJ1-1
CDR3nt: TGTGCCAGCAGTGTACAGGGGGCAAACTATGGCTACACCTTC; CDR3aa: CASSVQGANYGYTF; abundance: medium-sized; v_gene: TRBV6-1; d_gene: TRBD1; j_gene: TRBJ1-2
CDR3nt: TGTGCCAGCAGCTTAGACGGGGGAGTCAATTATGGCTACACCTTC; CDR3aa: CASSLDGGVNYGYTF; abundance: many; v_gene: TRBV7-9; d_gene: -; j_gene: TRBJ1-2
CDR3nt: TGTGCCAGCACATGGACAGGGGAATCTGGAAACACCATATATTTT; CDR3aa: CASTWTGESGNTIYF; abundance: many; v_gene: TRBV2; d_gene: TRBD1; j_gene: TRBJ1-3
CDR3nt: TGTGCCAGCAGTAAAGGCTACAATGAGCAGTTCTTC; CDR3aa: CASSKGYNEQFF; abundance: medium-sized; v_gene: TRBV6-1; d_gene: -; j_gene: TRBJ2-1
CDR3nt: TGTGCCAGCAGTGAAACAGGGCTCCCAGAAGCTTTCTTT; CDR3aa: CASSETGLPEAFF; abundance: many; v_gene: TRBV25-1; d_gene: -; j_gene: TRBJ1-1
CDR3nt: TGTTTTTACTTACGACTGCAGTACTTC; CDR3aa: CFYLRLQYF; abundance: few; v_gene: TRBV28; d_gene: -; j_gene: TRBJ2-7
CDR3nt: TGTGCCAGCATCTCTAGCGGTGTCTCTGGGTCCAACGTCCTGACTTTC; CDR3aa: CASISSGVSGSNVLTF; abundance: few; v_gene: TRBV6-1; d_gene: TRBD2; j_gene: TRBJ2-6
CDR3nt: TGTGCCAGCAGCCATCTGGTCGGGTATGGCTACACCTTC; CDR3aa: CASSHLVGYGYTF; abundance: medium-sized; v_gene: TRBV6-1; d_gene: -; j_gene: TRBJ1-2
CDR3nt: TGTGCCAGCAGTTTAATCGGGTCTGAAGCTTTCTTT; CDR3aa: CASSLIGSEAFF; abundance: many; v_gene: TRBV27; d_gene: -; j_gene: TRBJ1-1
CDR3nt: TGTACCAGCAGTGCTCTAGGTGGGACGGGAGGTGGGTACAATGAGCAGTTCTTC; CDR3aa: CTSSALGGTGGGYNEQFF; abundance: -; v_gene: TRBV2; d_gene: TRBD2; j_gene: TRBJ2-1